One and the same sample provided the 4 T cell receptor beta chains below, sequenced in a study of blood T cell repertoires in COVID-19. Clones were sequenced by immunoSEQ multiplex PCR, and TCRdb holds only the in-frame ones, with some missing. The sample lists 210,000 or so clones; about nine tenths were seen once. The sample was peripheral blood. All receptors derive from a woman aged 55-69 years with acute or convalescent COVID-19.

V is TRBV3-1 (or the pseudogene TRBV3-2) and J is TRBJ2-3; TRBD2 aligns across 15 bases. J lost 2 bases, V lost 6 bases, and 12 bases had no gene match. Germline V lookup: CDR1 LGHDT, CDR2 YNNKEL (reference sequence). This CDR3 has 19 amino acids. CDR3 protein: CASSPGTSGGTLPTDTQYF. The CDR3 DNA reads TGTGCCAGCAGTCCCGGGACTAGCGGGGGGACCCTGCCCACAGATACGCAGTATTTT.

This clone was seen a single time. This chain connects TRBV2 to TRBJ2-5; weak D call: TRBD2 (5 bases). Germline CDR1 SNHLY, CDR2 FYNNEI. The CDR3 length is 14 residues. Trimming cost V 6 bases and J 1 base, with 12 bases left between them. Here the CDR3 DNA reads TGTGCCAGCAGCTACGGTGCGGGCCAAGAGACCCAGTACTTC. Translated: CASSYGAGQETQYF.

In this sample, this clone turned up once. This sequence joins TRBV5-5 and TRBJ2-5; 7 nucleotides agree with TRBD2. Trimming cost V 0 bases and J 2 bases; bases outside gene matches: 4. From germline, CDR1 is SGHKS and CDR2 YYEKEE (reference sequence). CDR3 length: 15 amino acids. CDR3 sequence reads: CASSLVIAGQETQYF. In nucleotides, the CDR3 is TGTGCCAGCAGCTTGGTGATAGCGGGTCAAGAGACCCAGTACTTC.

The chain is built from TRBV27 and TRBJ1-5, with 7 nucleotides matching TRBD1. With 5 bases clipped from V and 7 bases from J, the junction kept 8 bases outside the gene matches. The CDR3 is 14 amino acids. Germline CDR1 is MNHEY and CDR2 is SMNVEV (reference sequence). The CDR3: CASSLRDRGQPQHF. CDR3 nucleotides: TGTGCCAGCAGTCTCCGGGACAGAGGGCAGCCCCAGCATTTT.